Below are 7 T cell receptor beta chains sequenced from a single sample in a study of shared clonotypes between healthy human individuals. TCRdb's table, derived via immunoSEQ multiplex PCR, lists solely in-frame clones and lacks some. This repertoire shows 2 million to 2.5 million clones, around 90% found once; its top ten account for roughly 0.34%. Sequencing input: naive CD4+ T cells from PBMCs. As to subset: CD45RA+ positively selected. The receptors shown here come from a man aged 18 to 29 in good health. Some clones in this sample may be carry-over from other donors' samples.

The rearrangement uses TRBV28 and TRBJ1-2; D not certain. The CDR3 spans 12 residues. The germline V gene encodes CDR1 MDHEN and CDR2 SYDVKM. V lost 5 bases, J lost 5 bases, and 9 bases lay in between. The CDR3 spells CASSGREYGYTF. Written as DNA, the CDR3 is TGTGCCAGCAGTGGCCGGGAGTATGGCTACACCTTC.

The chain links TRBV28 to TRBJ1-2; D is uncertain. Germline V lookup: CDR1 MDHEN, CDR2 SYDVKM. This CDR3 is 12 amino acids long. V was cut by 6 bases and J by 0 bases, with 5 bases left in between. The CDR3, as DNA: TGTGCCAGCAGAATTACTAACTATGGCTACACCTTC. It encodes CASRITNYGYTF.

The chain couples TRBV5-1 to TRBJ2-1, with 8 bases matching TRBD2. The CDR3 is 16 residues long. CDR1 SGHRS and CDR2 YFSETQ come from the germline V gene. After removal of 2 bases from V and 6 bases from J, the junction contained 10 bases not matched to a gene. The CDR3 nucleotides read TGCGCCAGCAGCTTACAGGCGGGAGGCCCGAGCAATGAGCAGTTCTTC. It encodes CASSLQAGGPSNEQFF.

The gene calls are TRBV28 and TRBJ1-1; TRBD1 is a possible D gene (6 bases). The CDR3 has 14 residues. V gave up 6 bases and J gave up 7 bases, with 18 bases separating them. Germline CDR1 MDHEN, CDR2 SYDVKM. The CDR3 here is CASRILSGANEAFF. The CDR3 coding sequence is TGTGCCAGCAGAATACTATCAGGGGCTAATGAAGCTTTCTTT.

The chain is built from TRBV18 and TRBJ1-1; D unresolved. Germline CDR1 and CDR2: KGHSH and LQKENI. Trimming shortened V by 5 bases and J by 2 bases, and 15 bases separated the two germline ends. The CDR3 covers 15 residues. CDR3 in DNA: TGTGCCAGCTCAGGCCAGCAAACCTCAAACACTGAAGCTTTCTTT. Translating gives CASSGQQTSNTEAFF.

V gene TRBV7-9 combines with J gene TRBJ2-6, with a possible D match to TRBD2 (6 bases). The CDR3 covers 17 residues. Trimming removed 3 bases from V and 4 bases from J, with 16 bases in between. Germline V gene sequence: CDR1 SEHNR, CDR2 FQNEAQ (reference sequence). In DNA, the CDR3 is TGTGCCAGCAGCTTCTCGGGAGATTTGACCGGGGCCAACGTCCTGACTTTC. It translates to CASSFSGDLTGANVLTF.

The rearrangement uses TRBV28 and TRBJ1-4; D is unresolved. Per the germline V gene, CDR1 is MDHEN and CDR2 is SYDVKM. Trimming pared 6 bases from V and 8 bases from J, leaving 19 bases between. The CDR3 runs to 15 residues. The CDR3 is CASSDTTAPSEKLFF. The CDR3 DNA sequence: TGTGCCAGCAGCGATACGACGGCGCCAAGCGAAAAACTGTTTTTT.